This T cell receptor (beta chain) was captured by sequencing in a study of shared clonotypes between healthy human individuals. Method: immunoSEQ multiplex PCR; TCRdb's copy keeps in-frame clones and lacks some. The sample has 2.3 million or so clones, over 90% seen once; the top ten hold 0.35% to 0.5%. The CDR3 extends over 14 amino acids. Trimming took 7 bases from V and 7 from J; bases not matched to a gene: 10. The germline V gene encodes CDR1 MNHNS and CDR2 SASEGT. This chain connects TRBV6-1 to TRBJ2-4; 7 nucleotides agree with TRBD1. The sequencing input was naive CD4+ T cells from PBMCs. Subset meaning: CD45RA+ positively selected. This sequence originates from a man aged 18-30 years in good health. Some clones in this sample may be carry-over from other donors' samples. DNA for the CDR3: TGTGCCAGCACTGACATCTTACAGGGGAACATTCAGTACTTC. Amino acids: CASTDILQGNIQYF.